The T cell receptor beta chain described here comes from a study of a mutant IDH1 vaccine in newly diagnosed glioma. Study at large: Former treatment meant radiotherapy, temozolomide, or both; the majority had gotten both.

Time point defined: baseline, week 1 (first vaccination visit). Treatment noted: pre-vaccination baseline after standard-of-care therapy. Assay used: immunoSEQ multiplex PCR; TCRdb lists only in-frame clones, some missing. In the table there are 30,000 to 40,000 clones, about 80% of which are singletons. The CDR3 totals 14 residues. Germline loops: CDR1 SGHRS, CDR2 YFSETQ. Trimming stripped 4 bases from V and 3 bases from J, with 14 bases between. The specimen comprised peripheral blood mononuclear cells (PBMCs), sampled from a glioma patient treated with radiotherapy, temozolomide or both. The gene calls are TRBV5-1 and TRBJ2-7; D unclear. The TCR originated in a man aged 45 to 65 with glioma. Some clones in this sample may be carry-over from other donors' samples. The chain's CDR3 is CASSPITPDYEQYF. In DNA form, the CDR3 reads TGCGCCAGCAGCCCAATAACCCCTGACTACGAGCAGTACTTC.